Sequencing of this T cell receptor (beta chain) was carried out in a study of T-cell memory formation after mild COVID-19. With constant-segment primers, 5'RACE yielded cDNA libraries of TCR alpha and TCR beta that carried sample barcodes and UMIs. MiXCR was run by TCRdb on the 5' RACE reads, yielding one entry per CDR3 protein. The data show some 290,000 distinct CDR3 sequences, about a sixth seen once. Study-wide points: Second-wave clones peaking on day 37 lacked confirmed SARS-CoV-2 specificity. The finding that pre-infection memory included some responding clones suggested that cross-reactive memory joined.

Comment on this clonotype: What it binds is unknown.

The clonotype was recovered from a man aged 18 to 29 who had mild COVID-19 (a few samples of this study predate the infection). Cell type and time point are not known. Specimen: PBMCs or a T cell subset sorted from them (not recorded which).

The CDR3 protein is CASSASPRGDYNEQFF. The CDR3 DNA reads as TGCGCCAGCAGCGCCTCCCCGAGGGGGGATTACAATGAGCAGTTCTTC. This chain connects TRBV5-1 to TRBJ2-1, with D possibly being TRBD1 or TRBD2 (6 bases each). The CDR3 runs to 16 residues. Per germline, CDR1 SGHRS and CDR2 YFSETQ. Deletions cut 4 bases from V and 4 bases from J, with 18 bases between.